This T cell receptor (beta chain) was captured in a study of blood T cell repertoires in COVID-19. Study at large: The United States, Italy and Spain provided the acute and convalescent COVID-19 samples.

CDR3 length: 15 amino acids. V shed 0 bases and J shed 2 bases, with 11 bases lying between them. CDR1 and CDR2 from the germline V gene are SGDLS and YYNGEE. Assay: immunoSEQ multiplex PCR; the TCRdb copy retains only in-frame clones and omits some. The sample carries about 200,000 clones, 94% recorded once. Sequenced material: peripheral blood. This receptor was identified in a man younger than 45 with COVID-19, enrolled during active disease. This rearrangement joins TRBV9 to TRBJ2-5, with D tentatively TRBD2 (5 bases). The CDR3 nucleotides are TGTGCCAGCAGCGTAGGGGGAGCGGCGCAAGAGACCCAGTACTTC. As protein: CASSVGGAAQETQYF.